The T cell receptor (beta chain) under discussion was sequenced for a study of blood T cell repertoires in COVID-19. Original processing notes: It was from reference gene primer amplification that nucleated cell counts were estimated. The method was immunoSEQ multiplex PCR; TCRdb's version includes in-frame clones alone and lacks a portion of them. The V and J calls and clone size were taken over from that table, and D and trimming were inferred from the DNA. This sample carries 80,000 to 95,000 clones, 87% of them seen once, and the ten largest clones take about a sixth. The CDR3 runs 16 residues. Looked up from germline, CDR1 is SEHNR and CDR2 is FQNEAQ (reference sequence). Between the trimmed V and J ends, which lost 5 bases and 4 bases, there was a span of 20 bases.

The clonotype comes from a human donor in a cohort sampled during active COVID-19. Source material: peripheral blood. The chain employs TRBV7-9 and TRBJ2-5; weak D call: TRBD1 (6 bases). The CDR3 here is CASSPYGTTGGETQYF. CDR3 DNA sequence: TGTGCCAGCAGCCCCTATGGGACAACCGGAGGAGAGACCCAGTACTTC.